This T cell receptor beta chain was documented in a study of T cell changes during pregnancy in multiple sclerosis. CDR3 length equals 11 residues. V was cut by 3 bases and J by 7 bases, with 9 bases left in between. CDR1 DFQATT and CDR2 SNEGSKA come from the germline V gene (reference sequence). Only in-frame clones appear in the TCRdb table, and some are missing; sequencing was by immunoSEQ multiplex PCR. The table has fewer than 75,000 clones, approximately 90% seen once. The rearrangement joins TRBV20-1 to TRBJ1-1; D is unclear. The sequence derives from a female donor in good health, enrolled as a control in a pregnancy study. The input for sequencing was peripheral blood, taken after pregnancy. The CDR3 nucleotides read TGCAGTGCTAGCTTCCAGAATGAAGCTTTCTTT. This gives the protein CSASFQNEAFF.